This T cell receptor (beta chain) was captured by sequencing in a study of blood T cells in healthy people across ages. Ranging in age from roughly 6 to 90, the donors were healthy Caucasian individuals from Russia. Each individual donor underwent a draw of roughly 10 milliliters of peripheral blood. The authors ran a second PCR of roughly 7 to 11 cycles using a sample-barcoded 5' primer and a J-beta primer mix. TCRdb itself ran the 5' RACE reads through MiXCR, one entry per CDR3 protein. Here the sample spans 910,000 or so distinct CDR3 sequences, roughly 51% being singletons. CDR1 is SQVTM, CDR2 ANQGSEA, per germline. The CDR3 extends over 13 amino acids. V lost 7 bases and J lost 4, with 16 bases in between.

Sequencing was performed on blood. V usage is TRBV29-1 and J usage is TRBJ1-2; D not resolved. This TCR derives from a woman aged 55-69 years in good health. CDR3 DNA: TGCAGCGGCGCAGCCTCTGGTGGCTATGGCTACACCTTC. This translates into CSGAASGGYGYTF. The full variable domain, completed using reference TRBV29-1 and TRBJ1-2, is SAVISQKPSRDICQRGTSLTIQCQVDSQVTMMFWYRQQPGQSLTLIATANQGSEATYESGFVIDKFPISRPNLTFSTLTVSNMSPEDSSIYLCSGAASGGYGYTFGSGTRLTVV.